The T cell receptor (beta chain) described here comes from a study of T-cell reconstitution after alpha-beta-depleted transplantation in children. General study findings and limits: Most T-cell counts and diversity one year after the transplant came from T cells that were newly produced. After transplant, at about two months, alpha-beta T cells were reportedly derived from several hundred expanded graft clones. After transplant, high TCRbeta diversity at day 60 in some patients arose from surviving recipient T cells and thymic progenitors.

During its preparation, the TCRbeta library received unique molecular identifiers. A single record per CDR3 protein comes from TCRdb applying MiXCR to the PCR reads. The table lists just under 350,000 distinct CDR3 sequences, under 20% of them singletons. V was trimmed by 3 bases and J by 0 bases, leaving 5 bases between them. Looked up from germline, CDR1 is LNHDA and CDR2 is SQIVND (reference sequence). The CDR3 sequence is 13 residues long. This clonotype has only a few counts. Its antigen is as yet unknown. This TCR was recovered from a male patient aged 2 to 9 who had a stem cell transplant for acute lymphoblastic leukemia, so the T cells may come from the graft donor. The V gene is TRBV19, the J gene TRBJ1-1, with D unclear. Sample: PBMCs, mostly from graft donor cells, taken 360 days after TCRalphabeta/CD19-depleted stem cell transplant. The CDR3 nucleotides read TGTGCCAGTAGTATTTCGTTGAACACTGAAGCTTTCTTT. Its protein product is CASSISLNTEAFF. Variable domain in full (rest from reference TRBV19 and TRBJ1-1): DGGITQSPKYLFRKEGQNVTLSCEQNLNHDAMYWYRQDPGQGLRLIYYSQIVNDFQKGDIAEGYSVSREKKESFPLTVTSAQKNPTAFYLCASSISLNTEAFFGQGTRLTVV.